This T cell receptor beta chain appears in the sequencing data of a study of Ad26.COV2.S vaccination and SARS-CoV-2 variants. About the research overall: Ad26.COV2.S shots went into the muscle once or twice, 56 days apart.

This table comes from immunoSEQ multiplex PCR, and its TCRdb copy is limited to in-frame clones, with some not included. This table has a few hundred thousand clones, more than 75% appearing once. The treatment is: 15 to 20 received Ad26.COV2.S at low or high dose, single or two shots; roughly five received placebo; per-sample allocation not given. At day 63 after the first vaccine or placebo injection, samples were drawn. In Boston, an adult donor aged 18-55 years took part. Sequenced here: peripheral blood, sampled in a trial of Ad26.COV2.S vaccine versus placebo. This TCR was recovered from a person between 18 and 59 years old who received the Ad26.COV2.S COVID-19 vaccine or a placebo.

The CDR3 DNA reads as TGTGCCAGCAGCCGGACTAGCGGGAGGGGAGAGACCCAGTACTTC. Translation: CASSRTSGRGETQYF. The J gene is TRBJ2-5, the V gene TRBV5-8; the match to TRBD2 covers 15 bases. The CDR3 contains 15 residues. From germline, CDR1 is SGHTS and CDR2 YDEGEE. The J segment lost 4 bases and the V segment lost 4 bases, leaving 2 bases of the junction unmatched.